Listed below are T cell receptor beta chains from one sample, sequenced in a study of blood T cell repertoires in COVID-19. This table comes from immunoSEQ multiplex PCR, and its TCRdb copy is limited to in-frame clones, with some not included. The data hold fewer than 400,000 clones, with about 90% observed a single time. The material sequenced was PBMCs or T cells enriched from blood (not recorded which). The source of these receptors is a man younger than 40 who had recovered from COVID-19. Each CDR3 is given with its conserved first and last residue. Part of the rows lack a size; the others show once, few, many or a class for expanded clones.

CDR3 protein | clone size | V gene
CASSLGSLDSFYGYTF | . | TRBV28
CASSSTGHTGELFF | . | TRBV5-8
CASSQTVNSNQPQHF | . | TRBV6-5
CASSTDRLTSYEQYF | . | TRBV19
CASSLYPDEQFF | . | TRBV27
CASSELRGSYGYTF | . | TRBV6-1
CASSSGGTNTGELFF | . | TRBV2
CASSPGLVGYEQYF | . | TRBV27
CASRASAGGKRGIQYF | . | TRBV25-1
CASSSRDTEPTNEKLFF | . | TRBV21-1
CASSLGWQTNTEAFF | . | TRBV5-1
CASSVSGGTEAFF | . | TRBV7-9
CASSVATLENTGELFF | once | TRBV9
CASSHATGSTDTQYF | . | TRBV4-2
CAWTGGFYEQYF | . | TRBV30
CASNNRPGLNNSPLHF | . | TRBV5-6
CAISEFTGNTGELFF | . | TRBV10-3
CASSRGTDPRSNQPQHF | . | TRBV18
CASLPGGARRTEAFF | . | TRBV19
CASSLDRNYGYTF | . | TRBV27
CSARDRGTGNTIYF | . | TRBV29-1
CASSPLQGGETQYF | . | TRBV7-9
CASSRGQTYEQYF | few | TRBV12-3/TRBV12-4
CASSPPGQGRNQETQYF | . | TRBV28